These 28 T cell receptor beta chains originate from one sample sequenced in a study of molecular identifiers for immune sequencing clone quantification. MiXCR, run by TCRdb on the PCR reads, gives a single entry per CDR3 protein. Among over 600,000 distinct CDR3 sequences listed, just under 20% were seen once. Sequenced: naive CD8+ T cells from blood, with Jurkat cell RNA spiked in. Stated subset: FACS-sorted CD8+CD4-CCR7+CD45RA+ naive T cells. The receptors derive from a human donor in good health. Some libraries in this study had Jurkat cell RNA spiked in.

This clonotype was detected many times. This rearrangement joins TRBV12-3 or TRBV12-4 to TRBJ2-5; 8 nucleotides align to TRBD2. V trimming: 5 bases; J trimming: 5 bases; junction bases outside the gene matches: 13. The CDR3 loop spans 16 amino acids. This CDR3 is CASSRVMSGGGETQYF. CDR3 DNA sequence: TGTGCCAGCAGTCGGGTGATGAGCGGGGGCGGTGAGACCCAGTACTTC.

This clonotype came up a few times. The genes are TRBV7-9 and TRBJ2-1, with a tentative D call TRBD1 (6 bases). The CDR3 loop spans 13 amino acids. Germline V gene lookup returns CDR1 SEHNR and CDR2 FQNEAQ (reference sequence). Trimming left V 7 bases short and J 4 bases short, with 11 bases between. The chain's CDR3 is CASNPGTYNEQFF. CDR3 nucleotides: TGTGCCAGCAATCCCGGGACATACAATGAGCAGTTCTTC.

In the case of this clonotype: Sequence at one end of the junction differs from germline and may be a read error. The rearrangement links TRBV12-3 or TRBV12-4 to TRBJ2-1; D is possibly TRBD2 (5 bases). The CDR3 is 13 residues long. The CDR3 coding sequence is TGTGCCATCGGACTTACCTCCTACAATGGGCAGTTCTTC. It is translated as CAIGLTSYNGQFF.

This clonotype came up a few times. This chain joins TRBV20-1 and TRBJ1-1, with 7 bases fitting TRBD1. Trimming removed 6 bases from V and 4 bases from J; junction bases left unmatched: 11. Germline V gives CDR1 DFQATT, CDR2 SNEGSKA (reference sequence). The CDR3 is made up of 14 amino acids. CDR3 nucleotides: TGCAGTGCAAATCGCAGGGGGTCGGGCACTGAAGCTTTCTTT. Its protein is CSANRRGSGTEAFF.

Worth noting for this clonotype: Possible read error: a much larger clone is one base away. The chain recombines TRBV5-3 with TRBJ2-2; maybe TRBD1 (5 bases). TRBV5-3 is assigned to the ORF class and has an uncertain function. V lost 8 bases and J lost 6, with 20 bases in between. The CDR3 sequence is 15 residues long. The CDR3 protein is CASRSSGQGAGELFF. Here the CDR3 DNA reads TGTGCCAGCAGGTCGTCCGGACAAGGAGCCGGGGAGCTGTTTTTT.

V gene TRBV2 combines with J gene TRBJ2-6; the D gene is possibly TRBD1 (6 bases). The V gene's germline CDR1 is SNHLY and CDR2 FYNNEI. Trimming removed 4 bases at V and 1 base at J, with 11 bases between. This CDR3 is built from 16 residues. CDR3 in amino acids: CASSGPDSSGANVLTF. CDR3 in DNA: TGTGCCAGCAGTGGTCCGGACAGTTCTGGGGCCAACGTCCTGACTTTC.

This clonotype was recorded many times. The rearrangement uses TRBV6-2 or TRBV6-3 and TRBJ2-7, with D possibly TRBD1 on 5 matching bases. The CDR3 is 12 amino acids. V was shortened by 2 bases and J by 5 bases, with 7 bases between the two germline ends. Germline CDR1 reads MNHEY; CDR2 reads SVGEGT. The DNA of the CDR3 is TGTGCCAGCAGTTACGACAGCGACGAGCAGTACTTC. The encoded protein is CASSYDSDEQYF.

This clonotype was counted at least ten times. The chain uses TRBV19 and TRBJ2-5, with D perhaps given as TRBD1 or TRBD2 (5 bases each). The CDR3 loop spans 14 amino acids. Trimming removed 5 bases at V and 2 bases at J, with 12 bases between. Germline V gene data show CDR1 as LNHDA and CDR2 as SQIVND (reference sequence). CDR3 amino acids: CASSRRGPQETQYF. The CDR3 nucleotides are TGTGCCAGTAGTCGCCGGGGACCACAAGAGACCCAGTACTTC. Looking up the rest from reference TRBV19 and TRBJ2-5 gives the full variable domain: DGGITQSPKYLFRKEGQNVTLSCEQNLNHDAMYWYRQDPGQGLRLIYYSQIVNDFQKGDIAEGYSVSREKKESFPLTVTSAQKNPTAFYLCASSRRGPQETQYFGPGTRLLVL.

The rearrangement joins TRBV3-2 to TRBJ2-2; the table's D call of TRBD1 was not tested on the DNA. TRBV3-2 is tagged as a pseudogene. The CDR3 is 18 residues long. CDR3 bases: TGTGCCAGCAGCCAAGTACCGGGACAGGGGGCGATTATCGGGGAGCTGTTTTTT. Amino acids: CASSQVPGQGAIIGELFF.

This clonotype has ten or more counts. The CDR3 reads CASSGGLANTDTQYF. As DNA, the CDR3 is TGTGCCAGCAGTGGCGGCCTAGCGAACACAGATACGCAGTATTTT. The chain links TRBV2 to TRBJ2-3; TRBD2 might be the D (6 bases). In germline, CDR1 is SNHLY, CDR2 FYNNEI. V dropped 4 bases and J dropped 2 bases, with 13 bases sitting between them. This CDR3 is 15 amino acids long.

In its sample, this clonotype was seen many times. This chain uses TRBV30 with TRBJ2-3; D is possibly TRBD2 (6 bases). The CDR3 is 13 residues long. Germline CDR1 GTSNPN, CDR2 SVGIG (reference sequence). Trimming stripped 1 base from V and 8 bases from J, with 13 bases between. CDR3 sequence (DNA): TGTGCCTGGAGTGCACTAGCCGTAGCTACGCAGTATTTT. Amino acids: CAWSALAVATQYF.

The rearrangement uses TRBV6-5 and TRBJ2-7; D may be TRBD1 or TRBD2 (5 bases each). Trimming stripped 2 bases from V and 0 bases from J, with 11 bases between. CDR1 is MNHEY and CDR2 is SVGAGI in the germline V gene. The length of the CDR3 is 15 residues. The CDR3 nucleotides read TGTGCCAGCAGTTACAGGGGCCGGGGCTCCTACGAGCAGTACTTC. Translated, it gives CASSYRGRGSYEQYF.

This clonotype was recorded many times. The CDR3 sequence: CASSSMTGVARGYTF. CDR3 in DNA: TGTGCCAGCTCTTCCATGACAGGGGTGGCCCGGGGCTACACCTTC. The genes are TRBV2 and TRBJ1-2; 8 bases line up with TRBD1. Germline CDR1 is SNHLY and CDR2 is FYNNEI. This CDR3 contains 15 residues. Losses at the gene ends were 8 bases for V and 8 bases for J; bases not matched to a gene: 16.

This clonotype was counted ten times or more. As DNA, the CDR3 is TGTGCCAGCAGTTATGGGACCCCTGGCACAGATACGCAGTATTTT. Translating it yields CASSYGTPGTDTQYF. The chain joins TRBV6-2 or TRBV6-3 to TRBJ2-3; D is perhaps TRBD1 or TRBD2 (5 bases each). The CDR3 runs 15 residues. Per germline, CDR1 MNHEY and CDR2 SVGEGT. The V end was cut by 3 bases, the J end by 1 base, with 11 bases between.

With regard to this clonotype: This sequence may be a read error, since a much larger clone differs from it by one base. The chain is built from TRBV9 and TRBJ2-7; D perhaps matches TRBD2 (6 bases). This CDR3 region has 15 residues. V was trimmed by 0 bases and J by 4 bases, leaving 14 bases between them. Germline V gives CDR1 SGDLS, CDR2 YYNGEE. CDR3 sequence (DNA): TGTGCCAGCAGCGTAGCTAGCGTGGAGGAATACGAGCAGTACTTC. This sequence encodes CASSVASVEEYEQYF.

The chain is built from TRBV11-2 and TRBJ2-7, with a possible D match to TRBD1 (6 bases). Trimming took 3 bases from V and 4 from J, leaving 13 bases between them. Germline CDR1 and CDR2: SGHAT and FQNNGV. The CDR3 length is 14 residues. CDR3 protein: CASSFAGAEYEQYF. In DNA, the CDR3 is TGTGCCAGCAGCTTCGCAGGGGCTGAGTACGAGCAGTACTTC.

Only a few counts were recorded for this clonotype. V is TRBV4-3 and J is TRBJ2-7, with no clear D. This CDR3 is 17 amino acids long. Germline V CDR1 and CDR2: LGHNA, YSLEER. Between the trimmed V and J ends, which lost 0 bases and 3 bases, there was a span of 18 bases. The DNA of the CDR3 is TGCGCCAGCAGCCAAGATAGGCCTACTACTTTCCTCTACGAGCAGTACTTC. Translation: CASSQDRPTTFLYEQYF.

V gene TRBV3-1 combines with J gene TRBJ2-7; 8 bases align to TRBD1. J lost 4 bases, V lost 0 bases, and 8 bases had no gene match. The CDR3 has 16 amino acids. Germline V lookup: CDR1 LGHDT, CDR2 YNNKEL (reference sequence). CDR3 coding DNA: TGTGCCAGCAGCCAAGAGACAGGGGAATCCTATTACGAGCAGTACTTC. Residues: CASSQETGESYYEQYF.

This clonotype has ten or more counts. Sequence at one end of the junction differs from germline and may be a read error. The CDR3 DNA is TGTGCTAGCAGCTTAGCACTAGGACTAGCGGGAGGAGGTGACAATGAGCAGTTCTTC. This codes for CASSLALGLAGGGDNEQFF. The chain uses TRBV7-7 and TRBJ2-1; 14 bases map to TRBD2. Looked up from germline, CDR1 is SSHAT and CDR2 is FNYEAQ (reference sequence). This CDR3 contains 19 residues.

This clonotype was seen ten or more times. The chain combines TRBV5-8 with TRBJ2-7; D remains ambiguous. Looked up from germline, CDR1 is SGHTS and CDR2 is YDEGEE. V lost 4 bases, J lost 3 bases, and 11 bases lay in between. There are 13 residues in the CDR3. CDR3 sequence reads: CASSPDNNYEQYF. The CDR3 nucleotides read TGTGCCAGCAGCCCTGACAACAACTACGAGCAGTACTTC.

Details on this clonotype: A read error may account for a junction end that differs from germline. The chain recombines TRBV4-3 with TRBJ2-7, with D possibly being TRBD2 (5 bases). In germline, CDR1 is LGHNA, CDR2 YSLEER. The CDR3 has 14 residues. CDR3 sequence reads: CASSQGASFYKQYF. CDR3 coding DNA: TGCGCCAGCAGCCAGGGAGCTAGCTTCTACAAGCAGTACTTC.

The sample holds many counts of this clonotype. The chain is built from TRBV20-1 and TRBJ2-3; no firm D call. This CDR3 has 12 amino acids. Germline V gene sequence: CDR1 DFQATT, CDR2 SNEGSKA (reference sequence). V lost 6 bases to trimming and J lost 3 bases, with 10 bases between them. CDR3 sequence reads: CSANDLTDTQYF. In DNA, the CDR3 is TGCAGTGCAAACGACTTGACAGATACGCAGTATTTT.

This CDR3 reads CASSFSPSGYEQYF. The DNA of the CDR3 is TGTGCCAGCAGTTTCAGCCCTAGCGGCTACGAGCAGTACTTC. The chain joins TRBV27 to TRBJ2-7; the match to TRBD2 covers 7 bases. The CDR3 totals 14 residues. Trimming cost V 3 bases and J 3 bases; bases outside gene matches: 5. Germline loops: CDR1 MNHEY, CDR2 SMNVEV (reference sequence).

This clonotype was observed many times. This chain links TRBV27 with TRBJ2-1, with 11 bases that match TRBD2. V was clipped by 5 bases and J by 6 bases; unmatched bases: 9. The CDR3 has 16 residues. Per germline, CDR1 MNHEY and CDR2 SMNVEV (reference sequence). For the CDR3, the DNA is TGTGCCAGCAGTCCCCGCCCGGGACTAGCGGTCAATGAGCAGTTCTTC. This encodes CASSPRPGLAVNEQFF.

This clonotype was seen more than once but under ten times. V is TRBV11-2 and J is TRBJ2-7; D could derive from TRBD1 or TRBD2 (5 bases each). Deletions cut 1 base from V and 2 bases from J, with 18 bases between. The length of the CDR3 is 17 residues. Germline V gene data show CDR1 as SGHAT and CDR2 as FQNNGV. The CDR3 bases are TGTGCCAGCAGCTTAGGACCCGGGGCCCTATTCACCTACGAGCAGTACTTC. Its protein is CASSLGPGALFTYEQYF. Looking up the rest from reference TRBV11-2 and TRBJ2-7 gives the full variable domain: EAGVAQSPRYKIIEKRQSVAFWCNPISGHATLYWYQQILGQGPKLLIQFQNNGVVDDSQLPKDRFSAERLKGVDSTLKIQPAKLEDSAVYLCASSLGPGALFTYEQYFGPGTRLTVT.

This clonotype was detected many times. The V and J genes are TRBV12-3 or TRBV12-4 and TRBJ2-3; no clear D gene. The CDR3 totals 15 residues. The germline V and J ends were trimmed by 2 bases and 2 bases, with 11 bases remaining between them. DNA for the CDR3: TGTGCCAGCAGTTTAAAGGCTAGTACCACAGATACGCAGTATTTT. This gives the protein CASSLKASTTDTQYF.

In this sample, this clonotype turned up many times. The rearrangement joins TRBV27 to TRBJ2-7, with TRBD1 matching 8 bases. This CDR3 has 16 residues. The V gene end was trimmed by 2 bases and the J gene end by 0 bases; junction bases not matched to a gene: 6. Per germline, CDR1 MNHEY and CDR2 SMNVEV (reference sequence). CDR3 sequence reads: CASSLQGATVSYEQYF. For the CDR3, the DNA is TGTGCCAGCAGTTTACAGGGGGCGACTGTCTCCTACGAGCAGTACTTC.

The table lists this clonotype with many counts. This sequence joins TRBV20-1 and TRBJ2-3; 7 positions match TRBD2. V lost 5 bases and J lost 2; bases outside the gene matches: 10. Germline-derived CDR1 and CDR2 are DFQATT and SNEGSKA (reference sequence). This CDR3 contains 15 residues. The CDR3 here is CSAPVGRGFTDTQYF. DNA of the CDR3: TGCAGTGCTCCCGTAGGGCGGGGGTTCACAGATACGCAGTATTTT.